These 11 T cell receptor beta chains came from one sample sequenced in a study of T-cell reconstitution after alpha-beta-depleted transplantation in children. The TCRbeta library was prepared with unique molecular identifiers. TCRdb reanalysed the PCR reads using MiXCR and keeps one entry per CDR3 protein. The sample includes 700,000 to 950,000 distinct CDR3 sequences, about 15% seen only once; the top ten take approximately 4.5%. Here the sequenced sample was PBMCs, mostly from graft donor cells, taken 360 days after TCRalphabeta/CD19-depleted stem cell transplant. The receptors originated from a male patient younger than 18 who had a stem cell transplant for acute lymphoblastic leukemia, so the T cells may come from the graft donor.

This clonotype was picked up a small number of times. The V call is TRBV24-1, the J call TRBJ2-1; TRBD2 matches 7 bases. Losses at the gene ends were 3 bases for V and 4 bases for J; bases not matched to a gene: 8. The CDR3 has 16 residues. The germline CDR1 and CDR2 sequences are KGHDR and SFDVKD. The CDR3 coding sequence is TGTGCCACCAGTGATAGACTAGCCGCAATTTACAATGAGCAGTTCTTC. Its translation is CATSDRLAAIYNEQFF.

The chain uses TRBV19 and TRBJ1-2; no reliable D call. V shed 6 bases and J shed 4 bases, with 15 bases lying between them. This CDR3 is 14 amino acids long. CDR1 LNHDA and CDR2 SQIVND come from the germline V gene (reference sequence). Written as DNA, the CDR3 is TGTGCCAGTAGGGACCGCTCTTTTATCTATGGCTACACCTTC. Encoded protein: CASRDRSFIYGYTF. The full variable domain, completed using reference TRBV19 and TRBJ1-2, is DGGITQSPKYLFRKEGQNVTLSCEQNLNHDAMYWYRQDPGQGLRLIYYSQIVNDFQKGDIAEGYSVSREKKESFPLTVTSAQKNPTAFYLCASRDRSFIYGYTFGSGTRLTVV.

The gene calls are TRBV7-2 and TRBJ2-5, with D tentatively TRBD1 (5 bases). Germline-derived CDR1 and CDR2 are SGHTA and FQGNSA. V lost 1 base and J lost 7, with 22 bases in between. The CDR3 length is 17 residues. The CDR3 is CASSLVSKGILSATQYF. CDR3 DNA: TGTGCCAGCAGCTTAGTTAGCAAGGGGATACTCTCGGCGACCCAGTACTTC.

This clonotype appeared a few times. CDR3 sequence (DNA): TGCAGCGTTGCTGGGTCTGGCACAGATACGCAGTATTTT. Translated, it gives CSVAGSGTDTQYF. This rearrangement joins TRBV29-1 to TRBJ2-3, with no clear D. This CDR3 spans 13 amino acids. Trimming pared 4 bases from V and 1 base from J, leaving 9 bases between. Germline CDR1 reads SQVTM; CDR2 reads ANQGSEA.

The chain has TRBV18 and TRBJ2-1; D uncertain. V was shortened by 1 base and J by 6 bases, with 7 bases between the two germline ends. This CDR3 is 13 amino acids long. Per the germline V gene, CDR1 is KGHSH and CDR2 is LQKENI. CDR3 protein: CASSPLSVNEQFF. CDR3 DNA sequence: TGTGCCAGCTCACCACTTAGTGTCAATGAGCAGTTCTTC.

This clonotype came up a few times. The chain uses TRBV13 and TRBJ2-7; 12 positions agree with TRBD2. The V gene's germline CDR1 is PRHDT and CDR2 FYEKMQ (reference sequence). The CDR3 runs 18 residues. The V and J ends lost 5 bases and 6 bases, in that order; junction bases with no gene match: 17. CDR3 amino acids: CASSPQPRLAGALCEQYF. DNA for the CDR3: TGTGCCAGCAGCCCCCAACCCCGACTAGCGGGAGCTCTCTGCGAGCAGTACTTC.

Only a few counts were recorded for this clonotype. At one end, the junction sequence differs from germline, possibly due to a read error. J is TRBJ2-2 and V is TRBV29-1, with no clear D. This CDR3 comprises 15 residues. The germline V gene has CDR1 SQVTM and CDR2 ANQGSEA. This chain's CDR3 is CSVEGPIANTGELFF. Here the CDR3 DNA reads TGCAGCGTGGAAGGACCGATAGCGAACACCGGGGAGCTGTTTTTT.

CDR3 protein: CASSLTLAGLTYEQYF. The CDR3 bases are TGCGCCAGCAGCTTGACTCTTGCAGGGCTCACCTACGAGCAGTACTTC. The rearrangement links TRBV5-1 to TRBJ2-7, with D perhaps matching TRBD1 (5 bases). The CDR3 spans 16 residues. The V gene lost 1 base and the J gene lost 2 bases, with 16 bases spanning the gap. From germline, CDR1 is SGHRS and CDR2 YFSETQ. The complete variable domain, with remaining parts taken from reference TRBV5-1 and TRBJ2-7, reads KAGVTQTPRYLIKTRGQQVTLSCSPISGHRSVSWYQQTPGQGLQFLFEYFSETQRNKGNFPGRFSGRQFSNSRSEMNVSTLELGDSALYLCASSLTLAGLTYEQYFGPGTRLTVT.

This chain uses TRBV5-1 with TRBJ1-4, with D maybe TRBD1 (5 bases). This CDR3 has 13 residues. V shed 1 base and J shed 7 bases, with 8 bases lying between them. Germline V CDR1 and CDR2: SGHRS, YFSETQ. CDR3 sequence: CASSLSGSEKLFF. In nucleotides, the CDR3 is TGCGCCAGCAGCTTGTCAGGGAGTGAAAAACTGTTTTTT. Full variable domain (remainder filled in from reference TRBV5-1 and TRBJ1-4): KAGVTQTPRYLIKTRGQQVTLSCSPISGHRSVSWYQQTPGQGLQFLFEYFSETQRNKGNFPGRFSGRQFSNSRSEMNVSTLELGDSALYLCASSLSGSEKLFFGSGTQLSVL.

This clonotype showed up just a few times. The V gene is TRBV7-9, the J gene TRBJ2-4, with 9 bases identical to TRBD1. The V gene's germline CDR1 is SEHNR and CDR2 FQNEAQ (reference sequence). This CDR3 has 16 residues. Trimming cost V 5 bases and J 5 bases; bases outside gene matches: 10. The CDR3 loop reads CASSPGQGRAENIQYF. CDR3 nucleotides: TGTGCCAGCAGCCCCGGACAGGGGAGGGCCGAAAACATTCAGTACTTC.

Many counts were recorded for this clonotype. V and J are TRBV12-3 or TRBV12-4 and TRBJ2-1; D is unclear. The CDR3 contains 14 residues. The germline V and J ends were trimmed by 3 bases and 0 bases, with 6 bases remaining between them. CDR3 loop: CASSFIGSYNEQFF. CDR3 in DNA: TGTGCCAGCAGTTTTATCGGCTCCTACAATGAGCAGTTCTTC.